The clone carrying this T cell receptor (beta chain) has more than one count but fewer than ten. As yet, its antigen is unknown. The use of a sample-barcoded 5' primer and a J-beta primer mix characterized a second PCR of roughly 6 to 11 cycles. Every molecule of cDNA carried a tag from a template-switch adaptor with 12 random nucleotides. TCRdb reanalysed the 5' RACE reads using MiXCR and keeps one entry per CDR3 protein. The table records over 600,000 distinct CDR3 sequences, 45% to 70% of them present only once. These data are taken from a study of blood T cells in healthy people across ages. Study-level results: With donor CMV status unknown, expanded clonotype changes were possibly confounded. Older age went with lower TCR beta diversity per million T cells, in a roughly linear way.

Sequenced sample: blood. This clonotype originated in a man aged 40-55 years in good health.

The CDR3 coding sequence is TGTGCCATCAGTGAGGGGAGGGCGCGGTACGAGCAGTACTTC. Its translation: CAISEGRARYEQYF. The V call is TRBV10-3, the J call TRBJ2-7; 7 nucleotides line up with TRBD2. V dropped 2 bases and J dropped 4; count of bases not matched to a gene: 5. The germline gives CDR1 ENHRY, CDR2 SYGVKD. The CDR3 contains 14 residues.